The 28 T cell receptor beta chains reported below all come from one sample, sequenced in a study of cytomegalovirus exposure and HLA in healthy donors. Only in-frame clones appear in the TCRdb table, and some are missing; sequencing was by immunoSEQ multiplex PCR. The sample contains approximately 73,000 clones, 85% to 95% of which appear only once. Sequencing was carried out using PBMCs. The source of these receptors is a man aged 18 to 35 in good health and CMV-seronegative.

This sequence joins TRBV5-1 and TRBJ1-4; a weak D match, TRBD1 (5 bases). This CDR3 is built from 13 residues. Looked up from germline, CDR1 is SGHRS and CDR2 is YFSETQ. V was trimmed by 7 bases and J by 6 bases, leaving 13 bases between them. The CDR3 is CASSRVVDEKLFF. CDR3 DNA: TGCGCCAGCTCCAGGGTCGTTGATGAAAAACTGTTTTTT. Filled out from reference TRBV5-1 and TRBJ1-4, the complete variable domain reads KAGVTQTPRYLIKTRGQQVTLSCSPISGHRSVSWYQQTPGQGLQFLFEYFSETQRNKGNFPGRFSGRQFSNSRSEMNVSTLELGDSALYLCASSRVVDEKLFFGSGTQLSVL.

The chain employs TRBV5-1 and TRBJ2-5; D is perhaps TRBD2 (7 bases). The germline V and J ends were trimmed by 3 bases and 5 bases, with 23 bases remaining between them. The CDR3 extends over 17 amino acids. CDR1 SGHRS and CDR2 YFSETQ come from the germline V gene. The CDR3, as DNA: TGCGCCAGCAGCTGGGGGGGCATACAGGGTTCGTCGGAGACCCAGTACTTC. It translates to CASSWGGIQGSSETQYF.

This clone was seen just once. This chain uses TRBV30 with TRBJ1-2; D gene uncertain. This CDR3 has 13 amino acids. Germline V gene sequence: CDR1 GTSNPN, CDR2 SVGIG (reference sequence). Trimming removed 2 bases from V and 4 bases from J, with 11 bases in between. The CDR3 DNA is TGTGCCTGGAGTCTAGCAGACTTCTATGGCTACACCTTC. Translating gives CAWSLADFYGYTF.

CDR3 nucleotides: TGTGCCAGCAGCTTAGAAGGAGTAGCCACCTACGAGCAGTACTTC. Amino acids: CASSLEGVATYEQYF. This chain joins TRBV7-2 and TRBJ2-7; the D is unclear. CDR1 is SGHTA, CDR2 FQGNSA, per germline. Deletions cut 1 base from V and 2 bases from J, with 12 bases between. The CDR3 runs 15 residues.

The V call is TRBV27, the J call TRBJ2-7, with 8 nucleotides matching TRBD2. Germline trimming cut 5 bases from V and 2 bases from J; bases unmatched to any gene: 8. Germline CDR1 and CDR2: MNHEY and SMNVEV (reference sequence). This CDR3 is 15 amino acids long. The CDR3 region is CASSHERGSAYEQYF. DNA for the CDR3: TGTGCCAGCAGTCACGAGCGGGGGTCGGCCTACGAGCAGTACTTC.

The chain joins TRBV7-7 to TRBJ2-5; a possible D gene is TRBD2 (5 bases). Germline CDR1 is SSHAT and CDR2 is FNYEAQ (reference sequence). There are 15 residues in the CDR3. The V gene lost 4 bases and the J gene lost 5 bases, with 17 bases spanning the gap. The CDR3 loop reads CASSSERSLGETQYF. The CDR3 nucleotides read TGTGCCAGCAGCTCGGAGCGGTCCTTGGGGGAGACCCAGTACTTC.

J is TRBJ1-4 and V is TRBV28; possibly TRBD1 for D (5 bases). CDR1 MDHEN and CDR2 SYDVKM come from the germline V gene. Trimming cost V 3 bases and J 1 base, with 21 bases left between them. The CDR3 is made up of 19 amino acids. The chain's CDR3 is CASSFSFGGNFQTNEKLFF. As DNA, the CDR3 is TGTGCCAGCAGTTTTAGTTTTGGGGGGAATTTTCAAACTAATGAAAAACTGTTTTTT.

This clone was seen once. V usage is TRBV6-1 and J usage is TRBJ2-1; 10 bases align to TRBD2. V lost 4 bases to trimming and J lost 9 bases; unmatched junction nucleotides: 9. The CDR3 loop spans 15 amino acids. The germline V gene encodes CDR1 MNHNS and CDR2 SASEGT. CDR3 sequence reads: CASSAPSGGAGEQFF. CDR3 nucleotides: TGTGCCAGCAGTGCGCCCAGCGGGGGGGCTGGTGAGCAGTTCTTC.

The DNA for the CDR3 is TGTGCCAGCAATCCGGGTCCCCTATCGGGGGAGCAGTACTTC. Translated: CASNPGPLSGEQYF. The rearrangement uses TRBV27 and TRBJ2-7; maybe TRBD2 (5 bases). CDR1 and CDR2 from the germline V gene are MNHEY and SMNVEV (reference sequence). The length of the CDR3 is 14 residues. The V end lost 7 bases, the J end lost 7 bases, and 20 bases lay between the germline ends.

This chain uses TRBV7-2 with TRBJ1-2; 7 bases agree with TRBD1. CDR3 length equals 13 residues. CDR1 and CDR2 from the germline V gene are SGHTA and FQGNSA. V lost 5 bases to trimming and J lost 3 bases; unmatched junction nucleotides: 3. The CDR3 DNA sequence: TGTGCCAGCAGCGCCCAGGGGGACTATGGCTACACCTTC. Residues: CASSAQGDYGYTF.

The genes are TRBV19 and TRBJ1-5; tentative D call: TRBD1 (5 bases). Germline loops: CDR1 LNHDA, CDR2 SQIVND (reference sequence). V lost 8 bases to trimming and J lost 0 bases, with 14 bases between them. The CDR3 loop spans 15 amino acids. CDR3 sequence: CASSETVYSNQPQHF. CDR3 bases: TGTGCCAGTTCCGAGACAGTTTATAGCAATCAGCCCCAGCATTTT.

The V and J genes are TRBV6-5 and TRBJ1-1; D possibly corresponds to TRBD1 (6 bases). The germline CDR1 and CDR2 sequences are MNHEY and SVGAGI. The V gene lost 7 bases and the J gene lost 6 bases, with 15 bases spanning the gap. The CDR3 totals 13 residues. The CDR3 protein is CASNPPGGPEAFF. The CDR3 DNA sequence: TGTGCCAGCAACCCACCGGGGGGCCCTGAAGCTTTCTTT.

This rearrangement joins TRBV2 to TRBJ2-3; TRBD2 is a possible D gene (6 bases). Per germline, CDR1 SNHLY and CDR2 FYNNEI. The CDR3 consists of 16 residues. The V and J ends lost 5 bases and 1 base respectively, with 16 bases between them. CDR3 sequence reads: CASSSPGLRRTDTQYF. The CDR3 DNA follows: TGTGCCAGCAGTTCTCCGGGACTCCGACGCACAGATACGCAGTATTTT.

The table lists this clone with a count of one. The rearrangement links TRBV29-1 to TRBJ1-1; tentatively, D is TRBD1 (6 bases). CDR1 is SQVTM, CDR2 ANQGSEA, per germline. CDR3 size: 15 residues. V shed 6 bases and J shed 0 bases, with 17 bases lying between them. This CDR3 is CSVVDTGNLNTEAFF. DNA of the CDR3: TGCAGCGTCGTCGACACAGGGAACCTGAACACTGAAGCTTTCTTT.

This sequence joins TRBV7-8 and TRBJ1-1, with a tentative D call TRBD1 (5 bases). V shed 5 bases and J shed 7 bases, with 20 bases lying between them. The CDR3 totals 15 residues. Germline assignment: CDR1 SGHVS and CDR2 FQNEAQ. As DNA, the CDR3 is TGTGCCAGCAGCCCCCAAAGGGCAGGGATGAATGAAGCTTTCTTT. Translating gives CASSPQRAGMNEAFF.

CDR3 amino acids: CASIATTGGTEAFF. Written as DNA, the CDR3 is TGTGCCAGTATAGCTACTACAGGGGGGACTGAAGCTTTCTTT. This sequence joins TRBV2 and TRBJ1-1; 8 bases map to TRBD1. The length of the CDR3 is 14 residues. Unmatched junction bases numbered 11, after V lost 9 bases and J lost 5 bases. CDR1 and CDR2 (germline): SNHLY, FYNNEI.

The J gene is TRBJ2-5, the V gene TRBV6-5, with D perhaps matching TRBD2 (6 bases). The V and J ends lost 7 bases and 1 base respectively, with 10 bases between them. The CDR3 spans 13 residues. In germline, CDR1 is MNHEY, CDR2 SVGAGI. This CDR3 reads CASKRVGQETQYF. The CDR3 nucleotides are TGTGCCAGCAAGCGGGTTGGCCAAGAGACCCAGTACTTC.

CDR3 loop: CASVRGETQYF. The CDR3 region has the DNA TGTGCCAGCGTAAGGGGAGAGACCCAGTACTTC. J is TRBJ2-5 and V is TRBV6-5; a weak D match, TRBD1 (5 bases). Looked up from germline, CDR1 is MNHEY and CDR2 is SVGAGI. The CDR3 covers 11 residues. Trimming removed 8 bases at V and 4 bases at J, with 8 bases between.

The CDR3 is CASSRNEGGNEQYF. CDR3 in DNA: TGTGCCAGCAGCCGAAACGAGGGGGGGAACGAGCAGTACTTC. The chain couples TRBV27 to TRBJ2-7; the D gene is possibly TRBD2 (7 bases). The CDR3 sequence is 14 residues long. The V gene lost 6 bases and the J gene lost 5 bases, with 17 bases spanning the gap. Germline assignment: CDR1 MNHEY and CDR2 SMNVEV (reference sequence).

CDR3 region: CASSRGPQETQYF. The CDR3 nucleotides read TGTGCCAGCAGCCGCGGCCCCCAAGAGACCCAGTACTTC. The chain uses TRBV28 and TRBJ2-5; D is unclear. The CDR3 is 13 amino acids. V was clipped by 6 bases and J by 1 base, with 9 bases between them. Germline V gene data show CDR1 as MDHEN and CDR2 as SYDVKM.

The chain links TRBV20-1 to TRBJ2-7, with D perhaps matching TRBD2 (6 bases). Germline V lookup: CDR1 DFQATT, CDR2 SNEGSKA (reference sequence). The ends were cut back, 4 bases at V and 7 bases at J, with 11 bases in the middle. The CDR3 totals 11 residues. CDR3 nucleotides: TGCAGTGCTACCAGGGCGGGAGAGCAGTACTTC. This encodes CSATRAGEQYF.

This chain connects TRBV5-1 to TRBJ1-1; D uncertain. Deletions cut 0 bases from V and 0 bases from J, with 18 bases between. CDR3 length: 18 residues. In germline, CDR1 is SGHRS, CDR2 YFSETQ. The chain's CDR3 is CASSLELLAATMNTEAFF. In nucleotides, the CDR3 is TGCGCCAGCAGCTTGGAACTCTTGGCGGCAACTATGAACACTGAAGCTTTCTTT.

V usage is TRBV10-3 and J usage is TRBJ2-7, with 7 bases aligning to TRBD1. Germline V lookup: CDR1 ENHRY, CDR2 SYGVKD. J gave up 2 bases and V 6 bases, and 7 bases lay outside the gene matches. The CDR3 sequence is 14 residues long. CDR3 in DNA: TGTGCCATCAGGGACGACAGGGATACCTACGAGCAGTACTTC. Amino acid sequence: CAIRDDRDTYEQYF.

The chain combines TRBV29-1 with TRBJ1-1, with 8 bases matching TRBD1. The J segment lost 6 bases and the V segment lost 7 bases, leaving 10 bases of the junction unmatched. CDR1 is SQVTM, CDR2 ANQGSEA, per germline. The CDR3 runs 13 residues. In DNA, the CDR3 is TGCAGCGAGTCGACAGGGGAAAGACCTGAAGCTTTCTTT. Protein: CSESTGERPEAFF.

This chain uses TRBV14 with TRBJ1-2; maybe TRBD1 (5 bases). From germline, CDR1 is SGHDN and CDR2 FVKESK. Trimming shortened V by 0 bases and J by 3 bases, and 8 bases separated the two germline ends. The CDR3 spans 14 residues. The CDR3 DNA follows: TGTGCCAGCAGCCAAGACCGCAGGGACTATGGCTACACCTTC. It specifies CASSQDRRDYGYTF.

The chain joins TRBV28 to TRBJ1-5; unclear D gene. Germline V CDR1 and CDR2: MDHEN, SYDVKM. There are 14 residues in the CDR3. The V end was cut by 7 bases, the J end by 5 bases, with 15 bases between. Written as DNA, the CDR3 is TGTGCCAGCACTACCGCGGGGTCTTATCAGCCCCAGCATTTT. It translates to CASTTAGSYQPQHF.

This chain connects TRBV28 to TRBJ2-5, with D possibly being TRBD2 (7 bases). V gave up 7 bases and J gave up 3 bases, with 18 bases separating them. Germline V lookup: CDR1 MDHEN, CDR2 SYDVKM. There are 15 residues in the CDR3. CDR3 in DNA: TGTGCCAGCATTCCTTCGGGGGGCTATAAAGAGACCCAGTACTTC. Amino acid sequence: CASIPSGGYKETQYF. The full variable domain, rest sourced from reference TRBV28 and TRBJ2-5, is DVKVTQSSRYLVKRTGEKVFLECVQDMDHENMFWYRQDPGLGLRLIYFSYDVKMKEKGDIPEGYSVSREKKERFSLILESASTNQTSMYLCASIPSGGYKETQYFGPGTRLLVL.

The chain uses TRBV21-1 and TRBJ1-1; TRBD1 reflects the table's D call only, with no check against the DNA. TRBV21-1 is a pseudogene locus. This CDR3 contains 15 residues. This CDR3 reads CASSNLDRANTEAFF. As DNA, the CDR3 is TGTGCCAGCAGCAATTTAGACAGGGCGAACACTGAAGCTTTCTTT.